The sequence of this T cell receptor beta chain was determined in a study of patients and donors after allogeneic stem cell transplantation. This clonotype turned up a few times. From the RT-PCR reads, TCRdb called clonotypes with MiXCR, one entry per CDR3 protein. This sample has approximately 160,000 distinct CDR3 sequences, with around 30% found just once. Germline V gene lookup returns CDR1 LGHNA and CDR2 YNFKEQ. The CDR3 totals 18 residues. With V trimmed by 4 bases and J by 3 bases, 8 bases remained unmatched. This sequence was found in a human donor who was either an allogeneic HSCT recipient or a stem cell or donor lymphocyte infusion donor (not recorded which). It is not recorded whose cells these are; they may come from a transplant donor. Sequenced input: blood, either unsorted or a sorted T cell fraction (not recorded which). The V call is TRBV4-2, the J call TRBJ2-3; 15 bases line up with TRBD2. CDR3 amino acids: CASSRGLAGGPRTDTQYF. CDR3 nucleotide sequence: TGTGCCAGCAGCCGAGGACTAGCGGGAGGGCCCCGGACAGATACGCAGTATTTT.